One and the same sample provided the 8 T cell receptor beta chains below, sequenced in a study of somatic mutations in cytotoxic T cells in rheumatoid arthritis (dated by TCRdb to about 2017). Libraries were built with the immunoSEQ multiplex PCR assay. TCRdb took over this immuneACCESS table, retaining in-frame rearrangements with V and J assigned. Such tables are incomplete; in checked studies, under half of the missing clones stem from an unresolved V gene, and the remainder is unexplained. The table for this sample lists more than 15,000 clones; 78% of them were counted only once. Roughly a sixth of the sample is taken by the ten largest. The specimen sequenced was CD8+ T cells sorted from blood. These TCRs come from an adult with rheumatoid arthritis.

The chain employs TRBV6-5 and TRBJ1-2; TRBD1 is a possible D gene (6 bases). Per germline, CDR1 MNHEY and CDR2 SVGAGI. Trimming cost V 0 bases and J 5 bases, with 10 bases left between them. The CDR3 is 14 amino acids. The CDR3 is CASSYSSGDYGYTF. CDR3 DNA: TGTGCCAGCAGTTACTCATCAGGGGATTATGGCTACACCTTC.

This chain links TRBV4-1 with TRBJ2-1, with D perhaps TRBD1 (5 bases). In germline, CDR1 is MGHRA, CDR2 YSYEKL. The CDR3 is 14 amino acids. Deletions cut 6 bases from V and 5 bases from J, with 14 bases between. The CDR3: CASRVVQADNEQFF. The CDR3 DNA reads as TGCGCCAGCAGGGTGGTACAGGCCGACAATGAGCAGTTCTTC.

This rearrangement joins TRBV5-1 to TRBJ2-1, with 10 bases aligning to TRBD2. Losses at the gene ends were 7 bases for V and 7 bases for J; bases not matched to a gene: 8. CDR3 length equals 14 residues. Germline loops: CDR1 SGHRS, CDR2 YFSETQ. Here the CDR3 reads CASEPSGGFNEQFF. In DNA form, the CDR3 reads TGCGCCAGCGAACCTAGCGGGGGATTTAATGAGCAGTTCTTC. The whole variable domain, filled in from reference TRBV5-1 and TRBJ2-1, reads KAGVTQTPRYLIKTRGQQVTLSCSPISGHRSVSWYQQTPGQGLQFLFEYFSETQRNKGNFPGRFSGRQFSNSRSEMNVSTLELGDSALYLCASEPSGGFNEQFFGPGTRLTVL.

This chain's CDR3 is CASSTDRDTGELFF. For the CDR3, the DNA is TGTGCCAGCAGCACTGACAGGGACACCGGGGAGCTGTTTTTT. The V and J genes are TRBV27 and TRBJ2-2; 7 nucleotides align to TRBD1. The CDR3 sequence is 14 residues long. The junction had 4 bases not matched to a gene; V was cut back by 6 bases and J by 3 bases. Germline V CDR1 and CDR2: MNHEY, SMNVEV (reference sequence).

This chain joins TRBV15 and TRBJ2-7; D not certain. This CDR3 contains 14 residues. CDR1 is LNHNV and CDR2 is YYDKDF in the germline V gene (reference sequence). V lost 1 base, J lost 2 bases, and 9 bases lay in between. CDR3 region: CATSRVRVAYEQYF. As DNA, the CDR3 is TGTGCCACCAGCAGAGTTCGGGTGGCCTACGAGCAGTACTTC.

The gene calls are TRBV11-2 and TRBJ2-1; 8 nucleotides agree with TRBD2. The ends lost 5 bases at V and 3 bases at J; junction bases unmatched: 9. CDR1 SGHAT and CDR2 FQNNGV come from the germline V gene. This CDR3 region has 16 residues. For the CDR3, the DNA is TGTGCCAGCAGCCGCATCGGGGGGGCCCTCTACAATGAGCAGTTCTTC. Translating gives CASSRIGGALYNEQFF.

This rearrangement joins TRBV5-1 to TRBJ1-1; TRBD1 matches 7 bases. Looked up from germline, CDR1 is SGHRS and CDR2 is YFSETQ. This CDR3 spans 13 amino acids. Trimming at V came to 0 bases and at J to 8 bases, leaving 4 bases not matched to a gene. The CDR3 DNA reads as TGCGCCAGCAGCTTGGCCGGACAGGCCGAAGCTTTCTTT. The encoded protein is CASSLAGQAEAFF.

CDR3 coding DNA: TGTGCCAGCAGCCCCGGTAGGGACACACACTCTGGGGCCAACGTCCTGACTTTC. It specifies CASSPGRDTHSGANVLTF. The V gene is TRBV14, the J gene TRBJ2-6, with D tentatively TRBD1 (6 bases). Between the trimmed V and J ends, which lost 4 bases and 0 bases, there was a span of 16 bases. Germline V gives CDR1 SGHDN, CDR2 FVKESK. The CDR3 has 18 amino acids.